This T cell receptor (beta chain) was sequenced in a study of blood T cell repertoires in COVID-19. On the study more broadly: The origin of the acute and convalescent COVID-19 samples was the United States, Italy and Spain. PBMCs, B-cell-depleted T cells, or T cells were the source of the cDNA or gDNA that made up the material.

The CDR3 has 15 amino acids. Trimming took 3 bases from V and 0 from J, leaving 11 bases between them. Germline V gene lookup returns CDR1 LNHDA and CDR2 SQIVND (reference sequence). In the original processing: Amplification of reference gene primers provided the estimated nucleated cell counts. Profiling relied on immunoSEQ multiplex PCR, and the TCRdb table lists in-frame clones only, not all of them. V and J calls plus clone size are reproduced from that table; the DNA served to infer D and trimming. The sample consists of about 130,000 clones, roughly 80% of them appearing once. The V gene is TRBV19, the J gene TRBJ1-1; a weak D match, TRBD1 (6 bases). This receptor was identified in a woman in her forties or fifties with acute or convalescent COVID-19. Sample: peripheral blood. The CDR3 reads CASSIGQFMNTEAFF. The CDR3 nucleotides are TGTGCCAGTAGTATCGGACAGTTTATGAACACTGAAGCTTTCTTT.